One TCR beta chain is described in this entry. Antigen: not known. Germline CDR1 reads MNHEY; CDR2 reads SVGAGI. The CDR3 contains 13 residues. Trimming stripped 8 bases from V and 0 bases from J, with 11 bases between. The data stem from a study of identifying expanded T cells in peripheral blood. Study findings and constraints: Across healthy donors, higher total template counts meant significantly greater roughly two-week count variance.

Data came from immunoSEQ multiplex PCR; TCRdb stores just in-frame clones and leaves some out. The repertoire consists of about 91,000 clones, with roughly 90% occurring once and the leading ten covering 3.5% to 4.5%. The gene calls are TRBV6-5 and TRBJ2-7, with D maybe TRBD2 (6 bases). The clonotype originates from a person between 18 and 75 years old in good health. The material sequenced was blood. The DNA for the CDR3 is TGTGCCAGCTACCGGGGGAACTCCTACGAGCAGTACTTC. Translation: CASYRGNSYEQYF.